The clone carrying this T cell receptor beta chain appeared a few times. The antigen remains unidentified. The CDR3 has 12 residues. V gave up 6 bases and J gave up 8 bases; unmatched junction bases: 5. These data belong to a study of post-analysis software for immune sequencing data. Whole-study results and caveats: People with multiple sclerosis had a significantly lower normalized Chao1 diversity than controls did. TRBV5-6, TRBV5-1 and TRBV20-1 belonged to a set of about five TRBV segments that were more frequent in patients than controls.

Sequencing libraries made from TCR beta cDNA carried unique molecular identifiers. Via MiXCR, TCRdb re-called the PCR reads, giving one row per CDR3 protein. The repertoire holds some 700,000 distinct CDR3 sequences, with approximately 60% as singletons. This sequence joins TRBV12-3 or TRBV12-4 and TRBJ1-2, with 8 bases identical to TRBD1. The specimen was blood. This TCR was sampled from a girl between 2 and 10 years old with multiple sclerosis. The chain's CDR3 is CASRPGGGGYTF. The CDR3 region has the DNA TGTGCCAGCAGGCCAGGGGGCGGAGGCTACACCTTC.